This T cell receptor (beta chain) is from a study of shared T cell receptors in the human thymus (dated by TCRdb to the early 2020s). Some background on the complete study: The study examined how self-reactive, shared T-cell receptor alpha chains are generated in the human thymus.

The library relied on the immunoSEQ multiplex PCR assay. The table was pulled from immuneACCESS by TCRdb, which kept in-frame rearrangements only. Such tables lose some clones; where checked, under half of the loss comes from unresolved V genes, and the rest has no known cause. A total of approximately 760,000 clones appear in this sample, 70% to 90% of them only once. Roughly 0.01% of the sample lies in the top ten. Inclusive of the bounding cysteine and phenylalanine, the CDR3 is 19 residues long. Solely the CDR3 DNA is kept, with 57 bases framed from the first base. At the junction V is shortened by 0 bases and J by 0 bases; bases outside the gene matches: 10. CDR1 and CDR2 are read off the germline V gene as LGHNA and YSLEER. As for this clone: It lacks a known antigen. No per-base quality is available; no much larger clone lies one base away.

The sample was also reused in another study, on human thymus T cells. The second study also describes: In Finland, the donors were immunologically healthy infants who were having open corrective cardiac surgery for congenital heart defects. Thymus tissue was collected as surgical resects that were removed during corrective cardiac surgery. Biased V and J gene segment usage appeared to be present in both thymic and peripheral blood repertoires. The related research reported highly overlapping thymic TCR repertoires among unrelated individuals. The study used roughly 8 infant thymus samples plus four related peripheral blood samples to characterize TCR alpha and beta repertoires. The cohort included six male and a couple of female infants, with donor ages spanning 7 to 244 days. After being mechanically released from the tissue, thymocytes were kept at -70 degrees C in pellets of about 9.5-30 million cells. Genomic DNA was extracted from frozen cell pellets with a QIAsymphony instrument. The immunoSEQ multiplex PCR assay was used to amplify the TCRB and TCRAD loci from a standardized amount of quality-controlled genomic DNA. The amplicons spanned the V(D)J region and were long enough to cover the CDR3 and allow V and J genes to be identified. Through the commercial immunoSEQ service, the amplicons were sequenced on an Illumina platform. Primer bias and sequencing errors were corrected as previously described, and TCRAD and TCRB were defined on the basis of the IMGT database. Analysis of the repertoires was done with immunoSEQ Analyzer 3.0 and VDJTools and included basic statistics, V/J segment usage, diversity estimates, rarefaction and pairwise overlap. Diversity was estimated with Chao1, ChaoE, Efron-Thisted, Shannon and inverse Simpson indices, and also on datasets down-sampled to the smallest sample. Repertoire overlap was assessed by strict matching of CDR3 nucleotide sequence, V gene and J gene, and clustering was done by Jaccard-based multidimensional scaling. On average, approximately 800,000 unique TCRB clonotypes were obtained from thymus samples, compared with about 86,000 from blood samples.

Recombination linked TRBV4-3 to TRBJ1-1; the junction holds 10 bases that match TRBD1. The sample comprised thymocytes. The TCR was taken from a girl less than two years old with a congenital heart defect. Donor details come from another sample of the same person, matched by shared clones. The nucleotide sequence is TGCGCCAGCAGCCAAGATCCAGGGACAGGGGACGAAATGAACACTGAAGCTTTCTTT. Translated, it gives CASSQDPGTGDEMNTEAFF.